The T cell receptor beta chain under discussion was sequenced for a study of cytomegalovirus exposure and HLA in healthy donors. TCRdb's table, derived via immunoSEQ multiplex PCR, lists solely in-frame clones and lacks some. Counted here are roughly 75,000 clones, about 93% occurring once; the ten biggest clones make up roughly 2.1%. This TCR came from a woman aged 18-29 years in good health and CMV-seronegative. The source material was PBMCs.

As DNA, the CDR3 is TGTGCCAGCGGGAGGAAGGGAGGGCCGTTCCCTGGGGCCAACGTCCTGACTTTC. As protein: CASGRKGGPFPGANVLTF. The chain uses TRBV27 and TRBJ2-6, with 7 bases that match TRBD2. V shed 8 bases and J 2 bases; nucleotides not matched to a gene: 15. Germline-derived CDR1 and CDR2 are MNHEY and SMNVEV (reference sequence). This CDR3 has 18 amino acids.